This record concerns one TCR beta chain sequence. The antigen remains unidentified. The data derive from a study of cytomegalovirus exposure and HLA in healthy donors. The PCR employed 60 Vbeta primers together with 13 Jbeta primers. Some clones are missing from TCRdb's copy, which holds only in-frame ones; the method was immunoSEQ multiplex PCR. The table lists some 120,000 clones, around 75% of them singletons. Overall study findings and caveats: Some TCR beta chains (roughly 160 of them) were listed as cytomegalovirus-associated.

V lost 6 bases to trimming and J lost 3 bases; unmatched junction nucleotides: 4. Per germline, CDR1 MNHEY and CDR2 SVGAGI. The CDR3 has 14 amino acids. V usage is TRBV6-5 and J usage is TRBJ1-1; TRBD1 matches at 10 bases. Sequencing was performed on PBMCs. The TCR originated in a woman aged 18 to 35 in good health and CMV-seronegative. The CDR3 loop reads CASRLTGGHTEAFF. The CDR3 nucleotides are TGTGCCAGCAGATTGACAGGGGGCCACACTGAAGCTTTCTTT.